The T cell receptor beta chain under discussion was sequenced for a study of control samples from healthy donors and cancer patients. This CDR3 contains 14 residues. V was shortened by 3 bases and J by 9 bases, with 15 bases between the two germline ends. Germline V gene data show CDR1 as LNHDA and CDR2 as SQIVND (reference sequence). The protocol was immunoSEQ multiplex PCR, while the TCRdb copy is restricted to in-frame clones and leaves out a portion. The repertoire has around 71,000 clones, approximately 90% of them found once; the top ten carry 0.95% to 1.5%. This sequence was found in a woman between 45 and 60 years old with colorectal cancer. J is TRBJ2-1 and V is TRBV19; TRBD2 is a possible D gene (6 bases). Sequencing was done on a sample of PBMCs. For the CDR3, the DNA is TGTGCCAGTAGTATTCGGGCTAGCGAGGCTGAGCAGTTCTTC. Its translation is CASSIRASEAEQFF.